This T cell receptor beta chain was recovered during a study of cytomegalovirus exposure and HLA in healthy donors. General study results and limits: Cytomegalovirus status was reportedly diagnosed by the classifier with high sensitivity and specificity. Across donors, most TCRs were seen rarely, yet some public ones were widespread. Confirmation was obtained in vitro that a few CMV-associated chains are specific for CMV antigens. Cytomegalovirus-associated status was assigned to approximately 160 TCR beta chains.

The protocol was immunoSEQ multiplex PCR, while the TCRdb copy is restricted to in-frame clones and leaves out a portion. The sample contains roughly 80,000 clones, around 94% of which appear only once. For this clone: The antigen remains unidentified.

Germline V gene data show CDR1 as MDHEN and CDR2 as SYDVKM. Trimming stripped 7 bases from V and 9 bases from J, with 19 bases between. This CDR3 spans 14 amino acids. This TCR came from a woman under 30 in good health and CMV-seropositive. Sequencing was performed on PBMCs. The chain links TRBV28 to TRBJ2-1, with D maybe TRBD2 (6 bases). The CDR3 region has the DNA TGTGCCAGCACTGCTGTCACGGGAGCCGTTGAGCAGTTCTTC. Encoded protein: CASTAVTGAVEQFF.